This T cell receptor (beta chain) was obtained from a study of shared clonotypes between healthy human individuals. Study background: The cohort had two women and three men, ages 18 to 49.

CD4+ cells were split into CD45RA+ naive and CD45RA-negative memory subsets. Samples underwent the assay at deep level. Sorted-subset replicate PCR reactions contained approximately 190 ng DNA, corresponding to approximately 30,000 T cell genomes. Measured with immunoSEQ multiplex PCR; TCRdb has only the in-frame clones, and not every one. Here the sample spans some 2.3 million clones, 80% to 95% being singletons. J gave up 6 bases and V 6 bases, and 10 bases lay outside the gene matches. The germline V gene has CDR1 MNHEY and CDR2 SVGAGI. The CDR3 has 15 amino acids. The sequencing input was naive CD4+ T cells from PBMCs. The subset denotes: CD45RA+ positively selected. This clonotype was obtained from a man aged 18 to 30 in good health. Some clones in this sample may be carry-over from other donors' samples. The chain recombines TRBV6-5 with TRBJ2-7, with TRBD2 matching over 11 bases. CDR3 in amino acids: CASRLKLAGEREQYF. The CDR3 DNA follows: TGTGCCAGCAGGCTAAAACTAGCGGGAGAACGCGAGCAGTACTTC.